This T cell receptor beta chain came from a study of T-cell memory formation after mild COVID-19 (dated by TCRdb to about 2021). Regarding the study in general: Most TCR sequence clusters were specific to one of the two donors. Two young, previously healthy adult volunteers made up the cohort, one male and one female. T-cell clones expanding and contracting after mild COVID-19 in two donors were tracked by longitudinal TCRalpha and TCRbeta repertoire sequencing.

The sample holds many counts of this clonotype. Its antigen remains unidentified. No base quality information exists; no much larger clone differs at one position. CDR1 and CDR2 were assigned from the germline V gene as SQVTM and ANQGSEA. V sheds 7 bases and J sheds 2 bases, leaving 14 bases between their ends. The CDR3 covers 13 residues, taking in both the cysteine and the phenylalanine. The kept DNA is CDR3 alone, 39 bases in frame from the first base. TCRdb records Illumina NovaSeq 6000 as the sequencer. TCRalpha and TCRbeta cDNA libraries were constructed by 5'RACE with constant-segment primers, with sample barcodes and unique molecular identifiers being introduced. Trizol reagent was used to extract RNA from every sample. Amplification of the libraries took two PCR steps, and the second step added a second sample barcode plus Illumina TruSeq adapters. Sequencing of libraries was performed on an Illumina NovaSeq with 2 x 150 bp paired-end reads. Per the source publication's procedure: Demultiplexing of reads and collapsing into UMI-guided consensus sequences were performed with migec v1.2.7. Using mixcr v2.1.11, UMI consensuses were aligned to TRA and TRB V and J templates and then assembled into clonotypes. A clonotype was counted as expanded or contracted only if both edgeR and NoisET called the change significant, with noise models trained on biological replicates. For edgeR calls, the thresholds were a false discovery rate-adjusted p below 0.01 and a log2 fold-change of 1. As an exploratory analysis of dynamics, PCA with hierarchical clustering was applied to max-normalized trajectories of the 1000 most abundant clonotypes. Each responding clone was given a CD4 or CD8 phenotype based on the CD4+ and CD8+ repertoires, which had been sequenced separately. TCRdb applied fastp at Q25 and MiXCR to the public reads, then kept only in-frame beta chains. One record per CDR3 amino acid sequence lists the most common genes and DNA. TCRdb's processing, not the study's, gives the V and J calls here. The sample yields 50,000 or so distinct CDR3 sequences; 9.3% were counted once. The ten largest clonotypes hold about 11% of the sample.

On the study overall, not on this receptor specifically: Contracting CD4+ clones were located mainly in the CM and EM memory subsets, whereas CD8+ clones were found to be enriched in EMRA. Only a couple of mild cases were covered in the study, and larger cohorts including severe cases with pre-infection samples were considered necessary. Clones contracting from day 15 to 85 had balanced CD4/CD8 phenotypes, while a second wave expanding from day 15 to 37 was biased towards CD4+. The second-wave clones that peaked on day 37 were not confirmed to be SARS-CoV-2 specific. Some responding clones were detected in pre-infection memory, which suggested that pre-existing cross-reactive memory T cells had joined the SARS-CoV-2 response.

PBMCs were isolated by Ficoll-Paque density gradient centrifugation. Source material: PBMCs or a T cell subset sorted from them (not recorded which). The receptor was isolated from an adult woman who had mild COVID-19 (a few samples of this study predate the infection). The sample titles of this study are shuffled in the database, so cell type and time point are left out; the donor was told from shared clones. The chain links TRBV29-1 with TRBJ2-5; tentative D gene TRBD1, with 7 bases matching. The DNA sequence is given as TGCAGCGCGCGGGACAGCTCTCAAGAGACCCAGTACTTC. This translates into CSARDSSQETQYF.